Shown below are 27 T cell receptor beta chains from a single sample sequenced in a study of cytomegalovirus exposure and HLA in healthy donors. PCR involved 60 Vbeta and 13 Jbeta primers. Profiling relied on immunoSEQ multiplex PCR, and the TCRdb table lists in-frame clones only, not all of them. The sample shows approximately 150,000 clones, roughly 85% of them seen only once. Sequences were obtained from PBMCs. These receptors originate from a man aged 35 to 55 in good health and CMV-seronegative.

The J gene is TRBJ1-2, the V gene TRBV28, with TRBD1 matching over 7 bases. The J segment lost 8 bases and the V segment lost 9 bases, leaving 12 bases of the junction unmatched. The CDR3 contains 13 residues. Per the germline V gene, CDR1 is MDHEN and CDR2 is SYDVKM. The CDR3, as DNA: TGTGCCAGTAGGGTAGGGGGCGTTAAGGGCTACACCTTC. Protein sequence: CASRVGGVKGYTF.

The chain has TRBV2 and TRBJ1-4; 7 bases map to TRBD1. V was clipped by 1 base and J by 2 bases; unmatched bases: 1. The germline V gene has CDR1 SNHLY and CDR2 FYNNEI. The CDR3 extends over 15 amino acids. The CDR3 spells CASSEGGQTNEKLFF. The CDR3 bases are TGTGCCAGCAGTGAAGGGGGACAGACTAATGAAAAACTGTTTTTT.

This chain connects TRBV5-1 to TRBJ1-2, with 10 bases fitting TRBD1. The length of the CDR3 is 14 residues. Germline assignment: CDR1 SGHRS and CDR2 YFSETQ. The ends lost 3 bases at V and 4 bases at J; junction bases unmatched: 3. In DNA, the CDR3 is TGCGCCAGCAGCTCGACAGGGGGCCTCTATGGCTACACCTTC. Its translation is CASSSTGGLYGYTF.

This clone was seen once. The CDR3 region has the DNA TGTGCCAGCAGCCAACAGGGACGGGGTACGCAGTATTTT. Its protein is CASSQQGRGTQYF. The chain employs TRBV7-9 and TRBJ2-3; D may be TRBD1 (6 bases). There are 13 residues in the CDR3. V was shortened by 5 bases and J by 8 bases, with 14 bases between the two germline ends. Germline V gives CDR1 SEHNR, CDR2 FQNEAQ (reference sequence).

The chain employs TRBV7-2 and TRBJ2-7; 10 bases match TRBD2. Germline CDR1 reads SGHTA; CDR2 reads FQGNSA. The CDR3 runs to 15 residues. The V and J ends lost 2 bases and 1 base, in that order; junction bases with no gene match: 2. This CDR3 is CASSLIAGGSYEQYF. The CDR3 DNA reads TGTGCCAGCAGCTTAATAGCGGGAGGTTCCTACGAGCAGTACTTC.

This chain joins TRBV28 and TRBJ1-2, with D unresolved. V lost 4 bases and J lost 8, with 17 bases in between. This CDR3 spans 14 amino acids. CDR1 and CDR2 from the germline V gene are MDHEN and SYDVKM. The CDR3 bases are TGTGCCAGCAGTTCCTCTGTTGGCGGGAAGGGCTACACCTTC. It specifies CASSSSVGGKGYTF.

The CDR3 region is CASSQDYPGRAAGANVLTF. The CDR3 DNA reads as TGTGCCAGCAGCCAAGATTACCCGGGAAGGGCCGCTGGGGCCAACGTCCTGACTTTC. The gene calls are TRBV4-2 and TRBJ2-6; maybe TRBD2 (5 bases). This CDR3 contains 19 residues. Germline CDR1 is LGHNA and CDR2 is YNFKEQ. V lost 0 bases, J lost 2 bases, and 17 bases lay in between.

The gene calls are TRBV20-1 and TRBJ1-1; D unclear. Germline CDR1 is DFQATT and CDR2 is SNEGSKA (reference sequence). V shed 5 bases and J shed 11 bases, with 9 bases lying between them. This CDR3 has 9 amino acids. DNA of the CDR3: TGCAGTGCTCGATCCGCGGCTTTCTTT. Encoded protein: CSARSAAFF.

This clone was seen a few times. This rearrangement joins TRBV6-4 to TRBJ2-1, with D hard to call. V shed 6 bases and J shed 6 bases, with 18 bases lying between them. The CDR3 contains 15 residues. Germline CDR1 and CDR2: MRHNA and SNTAGT. The CDR3 loop reads CASSLESIGANEQFF. CDR3 coding DNA: TGTGCCAGCAGCCTAGAGAGTATCGGAGCCAATGAGCAGTTCTTC.

The chain combines TRBV7-8 with TRBJ2-2, with 9 bases aligning to TRBD2. Losses at the gene ends were 4 bases for V and 5 bases for J; bases not matched to a gene: 14. The CDR3 extends over 18 amino acids. Germline values: CDR1 SGHVS, CDR2 FQNEAQ. The chain's CDR3 is CASSSVLAGGTRTGELFF. For the CDR3, the DNA is TGTGCCAGCAGCTCCGTCCTGGCGGGAGGGACCCGGACCGGGGAGCTGTTTTTT.

In its sample, this clone was seen a few times. This chain joins TRBV4-2 and TRBJ2-7, with 12 bases fitting TRBD2. V shed 0 bases and J 2 bases; nucleotides not matched to a gene: 14. This CDR3 is built from 20 residues. The germline V gene encodes CDR1 LGHNA and CDR2 YNFKEQ. The CDR3 sequence: CASSQDMAGGLAGGTYEQYF. CDR3 nucleotides: TGTGCCAGCAGCCAAGACATGGCGGGCGGGCTAGCGGGAGGGACCTACGAGCAGTACTTC.

The chain joins TRBV15 to TRBJ2-4, with a tentative D call TRBD2 (5 bases). The germline gives CDR1 LNHNV, CDR2 YYDKDF (reference sequence). This CDR3 contains 16 residues. The ends were cut back, 0 bases at V and 1 base at J, with 10 bases in the middle. The DNA for the CDR3 is TGTGCCACCAGCAGAGATCGGGGAATGGCCAAAAACATTCAGTACTTC. Protein product: CATSRDRGMAKNIQYF.

The V gene is TRBV7-2, the J gene TRBJ2-2; perhaps TRBD2 as D (6 bases). The ends were cut back, 5 bases at V and 6 bases at J, with 13 bases in the middle. This CDR3 has 14 amino acids. CDR1 is SGHTA, CDR2 FQGNSA, per germline. The CDR3 sequence is CASSPDSGAGELFF. The DNA of the CDR3 is TGTGCCAGCAGCCCGGACTCGGGGGCCGGGGAGCTGTTTTTT.

The genes are TRBV7-8 and TRBJ2-5, with a tentative D call TRBD2 (5 bases). Deletions cut 8 bases from V and 1 base from J, with 17 bases between. The CDR3 is 15 amino acids. Germline loops: CDR1 SGHVS, CDR2 FQNEAQ. In nucleotides, the CDR3 is TGTGCCAGCTCCCCGGCTGGGAGAGCCCAAGAGACCCAGTACTTC. This encodes CASSPAGRAQETQYF.

This chain uses TRBV30 with TRBJ2-1; 10 bases fit TRBD1. Germline V gene sequence: CDR1 GTSNPN, CDR2 SVGIG (reference sequence). This CDR3 is built from 17 residues. Trimming cost V 2 bases and J 5 bases; bases outside gene matches: 12. The CDR3 loop reads CAWSYLWTGGLDNEQFF. CDR3 sequence (DNA): TGTGCCTGGAGTTACCTCTGGACAGGGGGTTTGGACAATGAGCAGTTCTTC. The entire variable domain, with the rest obtained from reference TRBV30 and TRBJ2-1, is as follows: SQTIHQWPATLVQPVGSPLSLECTVEGTSNPNLYWYRQAAGRGLQLLFYSVGIGQISSEVPQNLSASRPQDRQFILSSKKLLLSDSGFYLCAWSYLWTGGLDNEQFFGPGTRLTVL.

Only a few counts were recorded for this clone. The chain recombines TRBV29-1 with TRBJ2-5, with 8 bases aligning to TRBD2. The length of the CDR3 is 14 residues. Germline V gene sequence: CDR1 SQVTM, CDR2 ANQGSEA. Unmatched junction bases numbered 9, after V lost 4 bases and J lost 5 bases. The CDR3 DNA is TGCAGCGTTGTCCCCCGTCGGGAGGGGGAGACCCAGTACTTC. Its translation is CSVVPRREGETQYF.

This chain uses TRBV27 with TRBJ2-7; D not certain. This CDR3 is 13 amino acids long. Germline V gene data show CDR1 as MNHEY and CDR2 as SMNVEV (reference sequence). The germline V and J ends were trimmed by 6 bases and 2 bases, with 11 bases remaining between them. This chain's CDR3 is CASSRNLAYEQYF. Written as DNA, the CDR3 is TGTGCCAGCAGCCGGAACCTAGCCTACGAGCAGTACTTC.

The chain carries TRBV25-1 and TRBJ2-7; the D gene is possibly TRBD1 (5 bases). V dropped 6 bases and J dropped 2 bases, with 20 bases sitting between them. This CDR3 is 16 amino acids long. CDR1 MGHDK and CDR2 SYGVNS come from the germline V gene. The CDR3 region has the DNA TGTGCCAGCAGAATGGGTATGAAGGGGTCGACCTACGAGCAGTACTTC. This encodes CASRMGMKGSTYEQYF.

The chain has TRBV19 and TRBJ1-2, with a possible D match to TRBD1 (6 bases). V was trimmed by 1 base and J by 8 bases, leaving 14 bases between them. The CDR3 totals 14 residues. Germline loops: CDR1 LNHDA, CDR2 SQIVND (reference sequence). Here the CDR3 DNA reads TGTGCCAGTAGTATAGGACAGGATGGTGGCGGCTACACCTTC. This sequence encodes CASSIGQDGGGYTF.

Notes on this clone: At one boundary the junction diverges from the germline segment, which might be a read error. V gene TRBV4-1 combines with J gene TRBJ2-6; D might be TRBD1 (5 bases). Germline CDR1 MGHRA, CDR2 YSYEKL. This CDR3 contains 14 residues. The CDR3 DNA follows: TGCGCCAGCAGCCACCGACCTGGGGCCAACGGCCTGACTTTC. It codes for CASSHRPGANGLTF.

The genes are TRBV29-1 and TRBJ1-1; D is unresolved. The CDR3 extends over 13 amino acids. The germline CDR1 and CDR2 sequences are SQVTM and ANQGSEA. V lost 4 bases, J lost 1 base, and 10 bases lay in between. The CDR3 sequence is CSVAHTANTEAFF. The CDR3 coding sequence is TGCAGCGTTGCCCATACAGCGAACACTGAAGCTTTCTTT.

The count of this clone is one. This may be a read error: a much more frequent sequence differs by one nucleotide. The V and J genes are TRBV6-1 and TRBJ1-1; TRBD1 aligns across 8 bases. Trimming removed 6 bases from V and 1 base from J; junction bases left unmatched: 4. CDR1 and CDR2 (germline): MNHNS, SASEGT. The CDR3 loop spans 14 amino acids. The CDR3 reads CASSSRGRNTEAFF. The CDR3 nucleotides are TGTGCCAGCAGCTCCAGGGGGCGGAACACTGAAGCTTTCTTT.

The rearrangement joins TRBV7-2 to TRBJ1-1; the D is unclear. V gave up 4 bases and J gave up 0 bases, with 12 bases separating them. The germline gives CDR1 SGHTA, CDR2 FQGNSA. The CDR3 totals 15 residues. For the CDR3, the DNA is TGTGCCAGCAGCTCAGCCGGGGTGATGAACACTGAAGCTTTCTTT. Translating it yields CASSSAGVMNTEAFF.

This chain uses TRBV6-5 with TRBJ2-5; D possibly corresponds to TRBD2 (5 bases). V was clipped by 0 bases and J by 0 bases, with 8 bases between them. Germline assignment: CDR1 MNHEY and CDR2 SVGAGI. This CDR3 contains 15 residues. The CDR3 loop is CASSYSGGYQETQYF. Here the CDR3 DNA reads TGTGCCAGCAGTTACTCGGGCGGGTACCAAGAGACCCAGTACTTC.

This clone was seen a handful of times. V usage is TRBV5-6 and J usage is TRBJ2-5; maybe TRBD2 (7 bases). The J call may be incorrect, as the DNA end agrees better with TRBJ2-7. This CDR3 comprises 16 residues. The germline V gene encodes CDR1 SGHDT and CDR2 YYEEEE. CDR3 in amino acids: CASSLVGGARASEQYF. The CDR3 bases are TGTGCCAGCAGCTTGGTAGGGGGGGCGCGAGCTTCCGAGCAGTACTTC.

The CDR3 DNA sequence: TGTGCCATCAGTGAGGGGACAGGGATTTACGAGCAGTACTTC. It yields the protein CAISEGTGIYEQYF. The V call is TRBV10-3, the J call TRBJ2-7; 9 bases are a match to TRBD1. The CDR3 runs to 14 residues. Germline V gene sequence: CDR1 ENHRY, CDR2 SYGVKD. The V segment lost 2 bases and the J segment 4 bases; nucleotides outside the gene matches: 3.

V is TRBV5-1 and J is TRBJ2-7; TRBD2 aligns across 7 bases. The CDR3 is 16 amino acids. V trimming: 4 bases; J trimming: 0 bases; junction bases outside the gene matches: 10. Germline assignment: CDR1 SGHRS and CDR2 YFSETQ. CDR3 sequence (DNA): TGCGCCAGCAGCCCCGGACTAGGTACCAGCTCCTACGAGCAGTACTTC. It is translated as CASSPGLGTSSYEQYF.